This record covers a single TCR beta chain. This specimen belongs to a study of cytomegalovirus exposure and HLA in healthy donors. The repertoire was sequenced with immunoSEQ multiplex PCR; TCRdb's copy has only in-frame clones and lacks some. The table shows about 98,000 clones, with around 85% occurring only once. The donors were in the roughly 120-subject validation cohort; that cohort was separate from the roughly 660-subject first cohort. The sequenced sample consisted of PBMCs. The sequence came from a woman younger than 45 in good health and CMV-seronegative.

CDR3 coding DNA: TGCGCCAGCAGCCTTGGTACATCCTACGAGCAGTACTTC. This gives the protein CASSLGTSYEQYF. The chain uses TRBV4-3 and TRBJ2-7, with D uncertain. Germline CDR1 LGHNA, CDR2 YSLEER. The CDR3 covers 13 residues. Trimming pared 4 bases from V and 1 base from J, leaving 8 bases between.